This T cell receptor (beta chain) was identified during a study of CD8 T cells in Susac syndrome. The CDR3 consists of 12 residues. Germline-derived CDR1 and CDR2 are SGHAT and FQNNGV. The germline V and J ends were trimmed by 5 bases and 10 bases, with 14 bases remaining between them. Random hexamers served to reverse transcribe roughly 0.5 to 1 ug RNA. TCRdb redid the calling of the immunoSEQ multiplex PCR reads with MiXCR, one entry per CDR3 protein. The sample holds about 120,000 distinct CDR3 sequences, less than 95% seen once. The J gene is TRBJ2-5, the V gene TRBV11-2; D is uncertain. The sequence came from a human donor in good health. Sequences were obtained from CD8+ T cells from PBMCs. For the CDR3, the DNA is TGTGCCAGCAGCGAGCTCATGCAGAACCAGTACTTC. It encodes CASSELMQNQYF.